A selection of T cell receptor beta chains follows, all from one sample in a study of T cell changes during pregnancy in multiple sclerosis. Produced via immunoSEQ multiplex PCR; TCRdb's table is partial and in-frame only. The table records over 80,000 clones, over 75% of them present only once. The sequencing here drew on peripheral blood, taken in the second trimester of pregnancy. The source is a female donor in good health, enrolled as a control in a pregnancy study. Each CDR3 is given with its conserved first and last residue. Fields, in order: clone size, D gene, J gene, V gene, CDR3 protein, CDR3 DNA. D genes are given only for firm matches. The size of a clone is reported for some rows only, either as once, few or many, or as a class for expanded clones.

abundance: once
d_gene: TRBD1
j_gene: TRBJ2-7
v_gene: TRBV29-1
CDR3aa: CSVGQGINYEQYF
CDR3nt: TGCAGCGTCGGACAGGGGATAAACTACGAGCAGTACTTC

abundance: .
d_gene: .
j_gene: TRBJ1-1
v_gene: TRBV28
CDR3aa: CASSLKHVGAEAFF
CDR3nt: TGTGCCAGCAGTTTAAAGCATGTAGGGGCTGAAGCTTTCTTT

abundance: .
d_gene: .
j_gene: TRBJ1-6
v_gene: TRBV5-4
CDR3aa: CASSFEGDSPLHF
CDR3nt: TGTGCCAGCAGCTTTGAGGGGGATTCACCCCTCCACTTT

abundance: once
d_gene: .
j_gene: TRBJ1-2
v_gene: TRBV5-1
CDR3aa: CASTPYEGSYGYTF
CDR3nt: TGCGCCAGCACCCCTTACGAGGGCTCCTATGGCTACACCTTC

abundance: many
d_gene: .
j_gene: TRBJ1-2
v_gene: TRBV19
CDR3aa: CASKGEGYTF
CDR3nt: TGTGCCAGTAAAGGAGAGGGCTACACCTTC

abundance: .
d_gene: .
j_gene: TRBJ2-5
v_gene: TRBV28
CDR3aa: CASSVPSQETQYF
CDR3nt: TGTGCCAGCAGCGTCCCGTCCCAAGAGACCCAGTACTTC

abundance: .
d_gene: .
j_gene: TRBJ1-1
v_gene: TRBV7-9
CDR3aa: CASSSGFVAFF
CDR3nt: TGTGCCAGCAGCTCGGGGTTTGTAGCTTTCTTT

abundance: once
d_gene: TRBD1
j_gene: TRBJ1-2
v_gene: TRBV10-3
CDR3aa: CAISGQGSGYGYTF
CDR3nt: TGTGCCATCAGCGGACAGGGAAGTGGGTATGGCTACACCTTC

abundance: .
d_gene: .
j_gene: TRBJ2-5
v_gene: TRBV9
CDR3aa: CASSVAQGHIQETQYF
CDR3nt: TGTGCCAGCAGCGTAGCTCAGGGGCACATACAAGAGACCCAGTACTTC

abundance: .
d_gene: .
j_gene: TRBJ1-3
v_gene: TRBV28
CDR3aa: CASSLQGVNTIYF
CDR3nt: TGTGCCAGCAGTTTACAGGGTGTAAACACCATATATTTT

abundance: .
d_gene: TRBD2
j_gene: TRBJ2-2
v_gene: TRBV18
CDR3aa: CASSPSLGLGPGELFF
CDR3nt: TGTGCCAGCTCACCGTCATTGGGACTAGGTCCCGGGGAGCTGTTTTTT

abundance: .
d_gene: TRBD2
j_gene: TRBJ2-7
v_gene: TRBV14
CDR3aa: CASSQGTRLYEQYF
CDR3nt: TGTGCCAGCAGCCAAGGGACTAGGCTTTACGAGCAGTACTTC

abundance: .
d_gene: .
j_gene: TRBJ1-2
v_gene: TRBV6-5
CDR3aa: CASSYSLGAHGYTF
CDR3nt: TGTGCCAGCAGTTACTCGCTAGGGGCGCATGGCTACACCTTC

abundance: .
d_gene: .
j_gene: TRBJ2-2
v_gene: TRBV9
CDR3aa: CASSVVLNTGELFF
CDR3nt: TGTGCCAGCAGCGTAGTGCTAAACACCGGGGAGCTGTTTTTT

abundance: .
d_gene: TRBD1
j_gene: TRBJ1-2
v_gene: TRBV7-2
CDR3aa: CASSLPFDRGLGGYTF
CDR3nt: TGTGCCAGCAGCTTACCATTCGACAGGGGGCTAGGTGGCTACACCTTC

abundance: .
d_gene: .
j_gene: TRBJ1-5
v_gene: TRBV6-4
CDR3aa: CASRLVGGGYQPQHF
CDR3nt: TGTGCCAGCAGGCTAGTGGGGGGAGGATATCAGCCCCAGCATTTT

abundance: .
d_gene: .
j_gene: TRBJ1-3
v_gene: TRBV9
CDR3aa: CASRRGSSGNTIYF
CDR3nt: TGTGCCAGCAGACGGGGGAGCTCTGGAAACACCATATATTTT

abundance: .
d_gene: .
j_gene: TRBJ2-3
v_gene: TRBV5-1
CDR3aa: CASSLGSGLSTDTQYF
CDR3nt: TGCGCCAGCAGCTTGGGGAGCGGGCTCAGCACAGATACGCAGTATTTT

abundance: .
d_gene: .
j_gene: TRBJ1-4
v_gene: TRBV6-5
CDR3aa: CASTADPEREKLFF
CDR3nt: TGTGCCAGCACCGCAGACCCAGAGAGGGAAAAACTGTTTTTT

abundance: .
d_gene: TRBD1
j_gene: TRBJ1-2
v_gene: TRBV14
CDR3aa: CASSQDGRGRRYGYTF
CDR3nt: TGTGCCAGCAGCCAAGATGGCAGGGGGCGTCGCTATGGCTACACCTTC

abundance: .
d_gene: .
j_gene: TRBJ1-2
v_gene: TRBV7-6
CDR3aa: CASSPKRQDRRRLGYTF
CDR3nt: TGTGCCAGCAGCCCAAAACGACAGGACCGACGTCGATTGGGCTACACCTTC

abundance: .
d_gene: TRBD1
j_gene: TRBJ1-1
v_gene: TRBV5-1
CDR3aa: CASSLTGGGEAFF
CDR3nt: TGCGCCAGCAGCTTGACAGGGGGTGGAGAGGCTTTCTTT

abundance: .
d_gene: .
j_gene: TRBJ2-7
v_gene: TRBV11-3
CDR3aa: CASSLGGQDINEQYF
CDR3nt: TGTGCCAGCAGCTTAGGGGGACAAGATATCAACGAGCAGTACTTC

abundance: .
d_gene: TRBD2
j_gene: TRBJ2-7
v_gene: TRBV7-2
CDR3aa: CASSLVAGADEQYF
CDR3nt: TGTGCCAGCAGCTTAGTAGCGGGAGCAGACGAGCAGTACTTC

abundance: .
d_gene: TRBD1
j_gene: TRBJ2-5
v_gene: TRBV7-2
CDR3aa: CASSLWFSGQGQETQYF
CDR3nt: TGTGCCAGCAGCTTATGGTTTTCGGGACAGGGCCAAGAGACCCAGTACTTC

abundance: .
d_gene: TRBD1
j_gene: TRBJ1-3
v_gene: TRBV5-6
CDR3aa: CASSSTGTGSGNTIYF
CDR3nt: TGTGCCAGCAGTTCTACCGGGACAGGGTCCGGAAACACCATATATTTT

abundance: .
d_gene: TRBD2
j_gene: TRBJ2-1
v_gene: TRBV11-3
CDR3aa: CASSLGGVAGDNEQFF
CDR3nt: TGTGCCAGCAGCTTAGGTGGGGTAGCGGGGGACAATGAGCAGTTCTTC

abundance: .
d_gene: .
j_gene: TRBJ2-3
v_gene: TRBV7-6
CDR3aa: CASSLQSEDSMQYF
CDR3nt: TGTGCCAGCAGTCTCCAATCCGAGGATAGTATGCAGTATTTT